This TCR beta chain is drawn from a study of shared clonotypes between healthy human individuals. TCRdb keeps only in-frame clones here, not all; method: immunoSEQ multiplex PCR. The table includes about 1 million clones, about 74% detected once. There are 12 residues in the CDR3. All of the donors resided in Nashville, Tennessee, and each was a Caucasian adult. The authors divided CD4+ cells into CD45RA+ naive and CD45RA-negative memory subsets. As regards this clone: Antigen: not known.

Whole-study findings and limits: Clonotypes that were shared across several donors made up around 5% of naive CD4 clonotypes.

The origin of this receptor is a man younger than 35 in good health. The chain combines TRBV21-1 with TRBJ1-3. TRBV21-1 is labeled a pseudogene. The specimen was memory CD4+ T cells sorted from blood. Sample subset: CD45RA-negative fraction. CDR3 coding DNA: TGTGCCAGCAGCAAAGGGGGAAACACCATATATTTT. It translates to CASSKGGNTIYF.